The 15 T cell receptor beta chains below all came from one sample that was sequenced in a study of cytomegalovirus exposure and HLA in healthy donors. It was with 60 Vbeta and 13 Jbeta primers that the PCR ran. Sequencing was performed with immunoSEQ multiplex PCR; in TCRdb, only in-frame clones are kept and a portion is missing. The repertoire holds 150,000 or so clones, with approximately 80% as singletons. Sequencing used PBMCs. The receptors shown here come from a woman in her thirties or forties in good health and CMV-seronegative.

This chain joins TRBV7-6 and TRBJ2-7; 10 nucleotides align to TRBD1. The germline V gene encodes CDR1 SGHVS and CDR2 FNYEAQ. This CDR3 has 16 amino acids. Germline trimming cut 1 base from V and 5 bases from J; bases unmatched to any gene: 8. The CDR3 loop reads CASSLETGTGEDEQYF. The CDR3 DNA reads TGTGCCAGCAGCTTAGAGACCGGGACAGGGGAGGACGAGCAGTACTTC.

The rearrangement uses TRBV28 and TRBJ2-7, with D hard to call. V was pared by 7 bases and J by 3 bases, with 7 bases between. The CDR3 extends over 11 amino acids. CDR1 and CDR2 from the germline V gene are MDHEN and SYDVKM. The CDR3 DNA is TGTGCCAGCACTTCCGTCTACGAGCAGTACTTC. This encodes CASTSVYEQYF.

V gene TRBV11-3 combines with J gene TRBJ2-1, with 9 nucleotides matching TRBD2. Per germline, CDR1 SGHNT and CDR2 YENEEA. This CDR3 has 15 residues. With V trimmed by 1 base and J by 8 bases, 6 bases remained unmatched. CDR3 DNA sequence: TGTGCCAGCAGCTTAGGGCGGGAGGGCCAGGATGAGCAGTTCTTC. It encodes CASSLGREGQDEQFF.

This sequence joins TRBV7-8 and TRBJ2-1; no definite D call. This CDR3 region has 15 residues. V dropped 3 bases and J dropped 3 bases, with 12 bases sitting between them. Germline CDR1 and CDR2: SGHVS and FQNEAQ. CDR3 DNA: TGTGCCAGCAGCTTTCACCGTGTCGGCTACAATGAGCAGTTCTTC. This translates into CASSFHRVGYNEQFF.

The rearrangement links TRBV7-2 to TRBJ2-3; D might be TRBD1 (5 bases). V was shortened by 1 base and J by 0 bases, with 8 bases between the two germline ends. CDR1 is SGHTA, CDR2 FQGNSA, per germline. The CDR3 extends over 15 amino acids. The CDR3 region has the DNA TGTGCCAGCAGCTTAGATCAGGGTAGCACAGATACGCAGTATTTT. Its translation: CASSLDQGSTDTQYF.

The rearrangement uses TRBV6-4 and TRBJ1-1; 7 bases map to TRBD1. The trim removed 8 bases at V and 1 base at J, leaving 4 bases unmatched. CDR1 and CDR2 (germline): MRHNA, SNTAGT. The CDR3 runs 13 residues. CDR3 residues: CASARTGNTEAFF. CDR3 nucleotides: TGTGCCAGCGCCCGGACAGGGAACACTGAAGCTTTCTTT.

This clone was picked up a small number of times. V usage is TRBV4-1 and J usage is TRBJ2-7; D perhaps matches TRBD1 (6 bases). CDR3 length: 17 residues. V was cut by 4 bases and J by 0 bases, with 19 bases left in between. Germline V gives CDR1 MGHRA, CDR2 YSYEKL. The DNA of the CDR3 is TGCGCCAGCAGCCTGACCCTACAGGGTACTTACTCCTACGAGCAGTACTTC. Its protein product is CASSLTLQGTYSYEQYF.

This sequence joins TRBV27 and TRBJ2-5, with a possible D match to TRBD2 (6 bases). V lost 2 bases, J lost 4 bases, and 8 bases lay in between. The CDR3 runs 13 residues. The germline CDR1 and CDR2 sequences are MNHEY and SMNVEV (reference sequence). CDR3 in amino acids: CASSLVGGETQYF. CDR3 DNA sequence: TGTGCCAGCAGTTTAGTGGGGGGAGAGACCCAGTACTTC.

V and J are TRBV5-1 and TRBJ1-1; no clear D. The germline V gene encodes CDR1 SGHRS and CDR2 YFSETQ. V lost 3 bases to trimming and J lost 4 bases, with 13 bases between them. The CDR3 has 14 amino acids. CDR3 in DNA: TGCGCCAGCAGCTCTATTGACTATACCACTGAAGCTTTCTTT. It codes for CASSSIDYTTEAFF.

The chain has TRBV14 and TRBJ2-7, with D possibly being TRBD1 (5 bases). The V end was cut by 0 bases, the J end by 5 bases, with 8 bases between. Germline V lookup: CDR1 SGHDN, CDR2 FVKESK. The CDR3 is made up of 13 amino acids. For the CDR3, the DNA is TGTGCCAGCAGCCAAGACAGGGCCAACGAGCAGTACTTC. It is translated as CASSQDRANEQYF.

This chain joins TRBV10-2 and TRBJ1-1; D is ambiguous. Germline loops: CDR1 WSHSY, CDR2 SAAADI. This CDR3 spans 13 amino acids. V dropped 6 bases and J dropped 0 bases, with 8 bases sitting between them. The CDR3 DNA is TGCGCCAGCAGCCTGCGCCTGAACACTGAAGCTTTCTTT. Protein: CASSLRLNTEAFF.

The CDR3 sequence: CASSLDGLAGGEQYF. The CDR3 coding sequence is TGTGCCAGCAGCTTAGATGGACTAGCGGGAGGCGAGCAGTACTTC. J is TRBJ2-5 and V is TRBV7-3; TRBD2 agrees at 14 bases. The J call may be faulty, since TRBJ2-7 better matches the DNA end. The germline gives CDR1 SGHTA, CDR2 FQGTGA. The length of the CDR3 is 15 residues.

The CDR3 bases are TGTGCCAGCAGCTTAGGAGGCGGCTCCTACGAGCAGTACTTC. Translated, it gives CASSLGGGSYEQYF. This sequence joins TRBV7-3 and TRBJ2-7; D might be TRBD2 (5 bases). Trimming removed 2 bases at V and 0 bases at J, with 8 bases between. CDR3 size: 14 residues. Germline V gene lookup returns CDR1 SGHTA and CDR2 FQGTGA.

The V gene is TRBV7-8, the J gene TRBJ2-1, with TRBD2 matching 8 bases. V lost 1 base to trimming and J lost 2 bases; unmatched junction nucleotides: 19. The CDR3 spans 21 residues. Per the germline V gene, CDR1 is SGHVS and CDR2 is FQNEAQ. CDR3 in DNA: TGTGCCAGCAGCTTAGGCCCAGGATGGCGGGAGGACGGCAAAGCCTACAATGAGCAGTTCTTC. Translated, it gives CASSLGPGWREDGKAYNEQFF.

This chain joins TRBV14 and TRBJ2-5; D perhaps matches TRBD2 (6 bases). From germline, CDR1 is SGHDN and CDR2 FVKESK. The V end was cut by 5 bases, the J end by 5 bases, with 15 bases between. This CDR3 spans 14 amino acids. As DNA, the CDR3 is TGTGCCAGCAGCGGAGGGGCCCGTTGGGAGACCCAGTACTTC. This sequence encodes CASSGGARWETQYF. Complete variable domain (other parts from reference TRBV14 and TRBJ2-5): EAGVTQFPSHSVIEKGQTVTLRCDPISGHDNLYWYRRVMGKEIKFLLHFVKESKQDESGMPNNRFLAERTGGTYSTLKVQPAELEDSGVYFCASSGGARWETQYFGPGTRLLVL.